Below, 24 T cell receptor beta chains from the same sample are listed, as sequenced in a study of blood T cell repertoires in COVID-19. The table came from immunoSEQ multiplex PCR; TCRdb's copy has only in-frame clones and leaves some out. In the table there are 110,000 to 150,000 clones, about nine tenths of which are singletons. Sequencing was carried out using PBMCs or T cells enriched from blood (not recorded which). The receptor set was obtained from a man aged 55 to 69 who had recovered from COVID-19.

The chain carries TRBV13 and TRBJ2-2; the match to TRBD2 covers 7 bases. The trim removed 5 bases at V and 4 bases at J, leaving 13 bases unmatched. The CDR3 is 17 amino acids. Per the germline V gene, CDR1 is PRHDT and CDR2 is FYEKMQ (reference sequence). The CDR3 region has the DNA TGTGCCAGCAGCAGCGGACCGGCTAGCGGCCTCACCGGGGAGCTGTTTTTT. As protein: CASSSGPASGLTGELFF.

This clone was seen a single time. The identical CDR3 is also encoded by other nucleotide sequences in the sample. The chain joins TRBV20-1 to TRBJ2-7, with 8 bases matching TRBD2. The CDR3 spans 11 residues. Germline CDR1 and CDR2: DFQATT and SNEGSKA (reference sequence). V gave up 6 bases and J gave up 4 bases; unmatched junction bases: 2. The CDR3 DNA reads as TGCAGTGCAAGCGGGGGTTACGAGCAGTACTTC. Translation: CSASGGYEQYF.

The rearrangement links TRBV28 to TRBJ1-2, with D possibly being TRBD1 (6 bases). The CDR3 length is 14 residues. CDR1 is MDHEN and CDR2 is SYDVKM in the germline V gene. Deletions cut 5 bases from V and 4 bases from J, with 14 bases between. Written as DNA, the CDR3 is TGTGCCAGCAGTCCAGGGGAAATTGCCTATGGCTACACCTTC. Translating it yields CASSPGEIAYGYTF.

This chain uses TRBV2 with TRBJ2-2; weak D call: TRBD2 (6 bases). The CDR3 length is 14 residues. Trimming shortened V by 5 bases and J by 4 bases, and 11 bases separated the two germline ends. Germline V lookup: CDR1 SNHLY, CDR2 FYNNEI. The CDR3 loop reads CASSLRGSTGELFF. CDR3 sequence (DNA): TGTGCCAGCAGTTTGCGGGGTAGCACCGGGGAGCTGTTTTTT.

The V call is TRBV15, the J call TRBJ2-7, with 7 positions matching TRBD1. The ends lost 3 bases at V and 0 bases at J; junction bases unmatched: 5. Germline values: CDR1 LNHNV, CDR2 YYDKDF (reference sequence). This CDR3 contains 15 residues. CDR3 nucleotide sequence: TGTGCCACCAGCAGGGACAGGACTTTCTCCTACGAGCAGTACTTC. Translated, it gives CATSRDRTFSYEQYF.

This chain connects TRBV6-4 to TRBJ2-2; D is perhaps TRBD1 (6 bases). The ends were cut back, 8 bases at V and 0 bases at J, with 10 bases in the middle. The CDR3 consists of 14 residues. CDR1 and CDR2 (germline): MRHNA, SNTAGT. Here the CDR3 DNA reads TGTGCCAGCCGCGACAGGACGAACACCGGGGAGCTGTTTTTT. Amino acids: CASRDRTNTGELFF.

The chain carries TRBV6-5 and TRBJ1-1, with TRBD1 matching 7 bases. The V gene end was trimmed by 3 bases and the J gene end by 6 bases; junction bases not matched to a gene: 7. This CDR3 has 14 residues. Germline lookup yields CDR1 MNHEY and CDR2 SVGAGI. For the CDR3, the DNA is TGTGCCAGCAGTTATCAAGGGGGCTGGTCTGAAGCTTTCTTT. The encoded protein is CASSYQGGWSEAFF.

The CDR3 reads CASSFPGRSNEKLFF. CDR3 sequence (DNA): TGTGCCAGCAGCTTCCCAGGGAGGTCTAATGAAAAACTGTTTTTT. The V and J genes are TRBV5-4 and TRBJ1-4; maybe TRBD1 (5 bases). From germline, CDR1 is SGHNT and CDR2 YYREEE (reference sequence). Trimming left V 2 bases short and J 3 bases short, with 11 bases between. CDR3 size: 15 residues.

This sequence joins TRBV27 and TRBJ2-1, with D possibly being TRBD1 (6 bases). The length of the CDR3 is 16 residues. The germline CDR1 and CDR2 sequences are MNHEY and SMNVEV (reference sequence). V was cut by 4 bases and J by 5 bases, with 18 bases left in between. CDR3 sequence reads: CASSSGPRDTDNEQFF. In nucleotides, the CDR3 is TGTGCCAGCAGTTCCGGGCCCCGGGACACGGACAATGAGCAGTTCTTC.

J is TRBJ1-3 and V is TRBV28, with TRBD1 matching over 8 bases. The CDR3 runs 14 residues. The junction had 5 bases not matched to a gene; V was cut back by 8 bases and J by 2 bases. Per germline, CDR1 MDHEN and CDR2 SYDVKM. The CDR3, as DNA: TGTGCCAGCGCCGAGACAGGGGCTGGAAACACCATATATTTT. Translated, it gives CASAETGAGNTIYF.

The CDR3 DNA sequence: TGTGCCAGTAGTATACTCCCGACTGGTCCCTACGAGCAGTACTTC. Protein product: CASSILPTGPYEQYF. V and J are TRBV19 and TRBJ2-7; D is undetermined. Trimming pared 2 bases from V and 2 bases from J, leaving 13 bases between. This CDR3 comprises 15 residues. Germline CDR1 LNHDA, CDR2 SQIVND (reference sequence).

This chain connects TRBV6-5 to TRBJ1-2; 7 bases align to TRBD1. CDR3 length equals 13 residues. Germline V gene data show CDR1 as MNHEY and CDR2 as SVGAGI. Trimming took 6 bases from V and 7 from J; bases not matched to a gene: 8. CDR3 sequence: CASRDSTGSGYTF. CDR3 DNA sequence: TGTGCCAGCAGGGACTCGACAGGGAGTGGCTACACCTTC.

V is TRBV21-1 and J is TRBJ1-6; no DNA check was done on the table's D call, TRBD1. TRBV21-1 is a pseudogene locus. The CDR3 length is 17 residues. The CDR3 loop reads CASSRWRRVTYNSPLHF. CDR3 sequence (DNA): TGTGCCAGCAGCCGTTGGCGCAGGGTCACCTATAATTCACCCCTCCACTTT.

J is TRBJ1-1 and V is TRBV18; 8 bases align to TRBD1. The V gene's germline CDR1 is KGHSH and CDR2 LQKENI. With 8 bases clipped from V and 4 bases from J, the junction kept 0 bases outside the gene matches. The CDR3 has 11 residues. The CDR3 DNA sequence: TGTGCCAGCGGACAGGGCACTGAAGCTTTCTTT. This translates into CASGQGTEAFF.

The chain couples TRBV11-1 to TRBJ2-2; D not resolved. The CDR3 contains 15 residues. Germline-derived CDR1 and CDR2 are SGHAT and FQDESV (reference sequence). V was cut by 5 bases and J by 2 bases, with 12 bases left in between. CDR3 loop: CASSPSVANTGELFF. In nucleotides, the CDR3 is TGTGCCAGCAGCCCGAGCGTCGCTAACACCGGGGAGCTGTTTTTT.

The V and J genes are TRBV3-1 (or the pseudogene TRBV3-2) and TRBJ1-1, with D uncertain. This CDR3 is built from 13 residues. Germline V CDR1 and CDR2: LGHDT, YNNKEL (reference sequence). V was cut by 5 bases and J by 4 bases, with 11 bases left in between. CDR3 DNA sequence: TGTGCCAGCAGCACTCCTCGCGGCACTGAAGCTTTCTTT. As protein: CASSTPRGTEAFF.

The V and J genes are TRBV28 and TRBJ1-5; D gene unclear. The CDR3 is 15 amino acids. Per the germline V gene, CDR1 is MDHEN and CDR2 is SYDVKM. Between the trimmed V and J ends, which lost 2 bases and 7 bases, there was a span of 15 bases. CDR3 nucleotide sequence: TGTGCCAGCAGTTTACCCCTCCTGAACATCCAGCCCCAGCATTTT. This gives the protein CASSLPLLNIQPQHF.

The chain employs TRBV29-1 and TRBJ2-3; the match to TRBD1 covers 8 bases. CDR3 size: 12 residues. Germline CDR1 SQVTM, CDR2 ANQGSEA. V shed 7 bases and J 8 bases; nucleotides not matched to a gene: 8. The CDR3 sequence is CSAIQGVGTQYF. Written as DNA, the CDR3 is TGCAGCGCCATACAGGGGGTGGGTACGCAGTATTTT.

Details on this clone: One end of the junction varies from germline; a read error may be responsible. The chain joins TRBV6-1 to TRBJ2-1; D possibly corresponds to TRBD1 (5 bases). Looked up from germline, CDR1 is MNHNS and CDR2 is SASEGT. The CDR3 loop spans 11 amino acids. The CDR3 DNA follows: TGTGCCAGCAGTGAAGGCAGGGTACGAGTCTTC. Its translation: CASSEGRVRVF.

V usage is TRBV20-1 and J usage is TRBJ2-7, with D possibly matching TRBD2 (5 bases). V lost 1 base to trimming and J lost 9 bases, with 10 bases between them. The CDR3 loop spans 11 amino acids. Germline-derived CDR1 and CDR2 are DFQATT and SNEGSKA (reference sequence). CDR3 nucleotides: TGCAGTGCTAGAGCTCGGGGTCGGCAGTACTTC. Amino acid sequence: CSARARGRQYF.

This chain connects TRBV11-3 to TRBJ1-1, with a possible D match to TRBD1 (6 bases). Germline CDR1 is SGHNT and CDR2 is YENEEA. Trimming left V 0 bases short and J 7 bases short, with 9 bases between. CDR3 length: 13 residues. The CDR3 loop is CASSLDVQGEAFF. The CDR3 bases are TGTGCCAGCAGCTTAGACGTACAGGGTGAAGCTTTCTTT.

The rearrangement links TRBV19 to TRBJ2-2, with D perhaps matching TRBD2 (6 bases). The CDR3 sequence is 14 residues long. V dropped 9 bases and J dropped 5 bases, with 16 bases sitting between them. Germline V gives CDR1 LNHDA, CDR2 SQIVND (reference sequence). CDR3 amino acids: CASTGGAGTGELFF. The CDR3 nucleotides are TGTGCCAGCACTGGAGGGGCGGGAACCGGGGAGCTGTTTTTT.

The table lists this clone with a count of one. This chain links TRBV5-4 with TRBJ2-5; 10 nucleotides agree with TRBD2. The CDR3 runs to 16 residues. V shed 4 bases, J shed 2 bases, and the junction held 8 bases outside the gene matches. Germline V gene sequence: CDR1 SGHNT, CDR2 YYREEE (reference sequence). The CDR3 coding sequence is TGTGCCAGCAGCAGTAGCGGGGGGCTACCGCAAGAGACCCAGTACTTC. This translates into CASSSSGGLPQETQYF.

The V call is TRBV28, the J call TRBJ1-1; D ambiguous. The CDR3 is made up of 14 amino acids. Trimming left V 7 bases short and J 0 bases short, with 12 bases between. Looked up from germline, CDR1 is MDHEN and CDR2 is SYDVKM. The CDR3 coding sequence is TGTGCCAGCACCCTGCCGCAGTTGAACACTGAAGCTTTCTTT. It codes for CASTLPQLNTEAFF.